These 28 T cell receptor beta chains share one sample of origin, sequenced in a study of T cell responses to AZD1222 COVID-19 vaccine. TCRdb's copy holds only in-frame clones and misses some; the assay was immunoSEQ multiplex PCR. The sample shows about 200,000 clones, 90% to 95% of them seen only once. This sample comprised peripheral blood, obtained 28 days after the second AZD1222 dose. The source is an adult who received the AZD1222 COVID-19 vaccine.

The count of this clone is one. The chain has TRBV6-5 and TRBJ2-1, with 7 bases that match TRBD1. V gave up 5 bases and J gave up 4 bases; unmatched junction bases: 8. The CDR3 sequence is 15 residues long. Germline V gene data show CDR1 as MNHEY and CDR2 as SVGAGI. The CDR3 spells CASSQTGTVYNEQFF. The DNA of the CDR3 is TGTGCCAGCAGTCAAACCGGGACAGTATACAATGAGCAGTTCTTC.

The chain has TRBV27 and TRBJ1-5; D gene ambiguous. V lost 0 bases, J lost 5 bases, and 5 bases lay in between. CDR1 is MNHEY, CDR2 SMNVEV, per germline (reference sequence). The CDR3 sequence is 13 residues long. The CDR3 region is CASSLSNHQPQHF. The CDR3 nucleotides are TGTGCCAGCAGTTTATCGAACCATCAGCCCCAGCATTTT.

The chain uses TRBV6-5 and TRBJ2-1; D may be TRBD2 (5 bases). The CDR3 consists of 12 residues. Germline V lookup: CDR1 MNHEY, CDR2 SVGAGI. V lost 8 bases and J lost 10, with 15 bases in between. CDR3 in DNA: TGTGCCAGCTCCGTACAGCGGACCGAGCAGTTCTTC. Translating it yields CASSVQRTEQFF.

J is TRBJ1-5 and V is TRBV6-5; the match to TRBD1 covers 8 bases. The CDR3 contains 14 residues. The germline V gene encodes CDR1 MNHEY and CDR2 SVGAGI. V shed 7 bases, J shed 0 bases, and the junction held 2 bases outside the gene matches. Here the CDR3 reads CASKQGGSNQPQHF. CDR3 nucleotide sequence: TGTGCCAGCAAACAGGGGGGTAGCAATCAGCCCCAGCATTTT.

The gene calls are TRBV6-5 and TRBJ1-2, with unresolved D. Germline CDR1 and CDR2: MNHEY and SVGAGI. The CDR3 runs to 12 residues. Trimming shortened V by 4 bases and J by 5 bases, and 8 bases separated the two germline ends. This CDR3 is CASSLTGYGYTF. The CDR3 DNA reads TGTGCCAGCAGTTTGACCGGTTATGGCTACACCTTC.

This chain connects TRBV5-1 to TRBJ1-3; no definite D call. Germline CDR1 reads SGHRS; CDR2 reads YFSETQ. This CDR3 region has 14 residues. The V gene lost 0 bases and the J gene lost 2 bases, with 6 bases spanning the gap. The CDR3, as DNA: TGCGCCAGCAGCTTGGACGGGACTGGAAACACCATATATTTT. It is translated as CASSLDGTGNTIYF.

The chain has TRBV2 and TRBJ1-1; D ambiguous. This CDR3 spans 14 amino acids. CDR1 and CDR2 (germline): SNHLY, FYNNEI. V was pared by 6 bases and J by 1 base, with 12 bases between. The DNA for the CDR3 is TGTGCCAGCAGGCCTGCCGGCGGGAACACTGAAGCTTTCTTT. This sequence encodes CASRPAGGNTEAFF.

The chain uses TRBV7-6 and TRBJ2-7; 7 bases are shared with TRBD2. V gave up 7 bases and J gave up 3 bases; unmatched junction bases: 12. Germline V gene data show CDR1 as SGHVS and CDR2 as FNYEAQ. The CDR3 runs to 15 residues. CDR3 bases: TGTGCCAGCAAGAAAGAGGCCGGGACTAACTACGAGCAGTACTTC. Translated: CASKKEAGTNYEQYF.

The V gene is TRBV28, the J gene TRBJ2-3, with 9 bases identical to TRBD2. The CDR3 contains 15 residues. The junction had 7 bases not matched to a gene; V was cut back by 3 bases and J by 6 bases. Looked up from germline, CDR1 is MDHEN and CDR2 is SYDVKM. The CDR3 nucleotides are TGTGCCAGCAGTTTGGCCAGCGGGGGGCGGGATACGCAGTATTTT. It specifies CASSLASGGRDTQYF. Complete variable domain (other parts from reference TRBV28 and TRBJ2-3): DVKVTQSSRYLVKRTGEKVFLECVQDMDHENMFWYRQDPGLGLRLIYFSYDVKMKEKGDIPEGYSVSREKKERFSLILESASTNQTSMYLCASSLASGGRDTQYFGPGTRLTVL.

The rearrangement links TRBV12-5 to TRBJ2-7; D is possibly TRBD2 (6 bases). The CDR3 sequence is 14 residues long. The V gene lost 6 bases and the J gene lost 2 bases, with 14 bases spanning the gap. Germline-derived CDR1 and CDR2 are LGHNT and FRNRAP. CDR3 bases: TGTGCTAGTGGCCAGAGCGGGCTCCCCTACGAGCAGTACTTC. This sequence encodes CASGQSGLPYEQYF.

The count of this clone is one. The rearrangement uses TRBV28 and TRBJ1-1; the match to TRBD1 covers 8 bases. Germline assignment: CDR1 MDHEN and CDR2 SYDVKM. The CDR3 has 14 amino acids. The V segment lost 4 bases and the J segment 7 bases; nucleotides outside the gene matches: 8. The CDR3 here is CASSSAGGPREAFF. CDR3 DNA: TGTGCCAGCAGTTCTGCAGGGGGCCCCCGTGAAGCTTTCTTT. Full variable domain (rest looked up from reference TRBV28 and TRBJ1-1): DVKVTQSSRYLVKRTGEKVFLECVQDMDHENMFWYRQDPGLGLRLIYFSYDVKMKEKGDIPEGYSVSREKKERFSLILESASTNQTSMYLCASSSAGGPREAFFGQGTRLTVV.

The rearrangement uses TRBV6-1 and TRBJ2-3; 8 nucleotides match TRBD2. J lost 6 bases, V lost 3 bases, and 11 bases had no gene match. Germline CDR1 is MNHNS and CDR2 is SASEGT. This CDR3 has 16 amino acids. The CDR3 region is CASSDLQRGSRDTQYF. CDR3 nucleotide sequence: TGTGCCAGCAGTGATTTACAGCGGGGGTCGCGGGATACGCAGTATTTT.

The rearrangement links TRBV29-1 to TRBJ1-1; possible D gene TRBD1, 5 bases. Trimming took off 3 bases at V and 2 bases at J, with 10 bases between the two ends. CDR3 length equals 13 residues. The germline V gene has CDR1 SQVTM and CDR2 ANQGSEA. The CDR3 coding sequence is TGCAGCGTTGATTCTGGGGCTAACACTGAAGCTTTCTTT. This codes for CSVDSGANTEAFF.

V is TRBV19 and J is TRBJ1-1; D may be TRBD1 (6 bases). The CDR3 is made up of 17 amino acids. From germline, CDR1 is LNHDA and CDR2 SQIVND (reference sequence). V was cut by 3 bases and J by 4 bases, with 21 bases left in between. DNA of the CDR3: TGTGCCAGTAGTATCACAGGGCGCGCAGAGAAGTTCACTGAAGCTTTCTTT. Amino acid sequence: CASSITGRAEKFTEAFF.

V usage is TRBV30 and J usage is TRBJ1-5, with 7 bases that match TRBD1. This CDR3 is built from 18 residues. J gave up 0 bases and V 4 bases, and 15 bases lay outside the gene matches. Germline CDR1 and CDR2: GTSNPN and SVGIG (reference sequence). The CDR3 is CAWIGGRPGTDSNQPQHF. The DNA of the CDR3 is TGTGCCTGGATAGGGGGCCGCCCGGGGACAGATAGCAATCAGCCCCAGCATTTT.

The rearrangement uses TRBV5-1 and TRBJ1-4; the D is unclear. The CDR3 is made up of 15 amino acids. Germline V lookup: CDR1 SGHRS, CDR2 YFSETQ. Trimming removed 4 bases from V and 0 bases from J, with 10 bases in between. The CDR3 DNA sequence: TGCGCCAGCAGCCAAGACACGACAACTAATGAAAAACTGTTTTTT. Translated: CASSQDTTTNEKLFF.

The rearrangement uses TRBV5-1 and TRBJ2-5, with TRBD1 matching 8 bases. Germline lookup yields CDR1 SGHRS and CDR2 YFSETQ. This CDR3 comprises 14 residues. The J segment lost 5 bases and the V segment lost 2 bases, leaving 5 bases of the junction unmatched. The CDR3 protein is CASSFPDRVETQYF. Written as DNA, the CDR3 is TGCGCCAGCAGCTTCCCGGACAGGGTCGAGACCCAGTACTTC.

The chain has TRBV27 and TRBJ2-5; tentative D call: TRBD1 (5 bases). The CDR3 spans 13 residues. Germline loops: CDR1 MNHEY, CDR2 SMNVEV (reference sequence). The V gene lost 2 bases and the J gene lost 2 bases, with 6 bases spanning the gap. CDR3 in DNA: TGTGCCAGCAGTTTACAGGGACAAGAGACCCAGTACTTC. Its translation is CASSLQGQETQYF.

The rearrangement links TRBV27 to TRBJ2-1; 12 bases line up with TRBD2. CDR1 is MNHEY, CDR2 SMNVEV, per germline (reference sequence). This CDR3 spans 16 amino acids. V shed 6 bases and J 4 bases; nucleotides not matched to a gene: 7. CDR3 DNA sequence: TGTGCCAGCAGCGTGACTAGCGGGGGTCGGTACAATGAGCAGTTCTTC. Translation: CASSVTSGGRYNEQFF.

The chain uses TRBV11-1 and TRBJ1-2; TRBD1 is a possible D gene (5 bases). The ends were cut back, 5 bases at V and 4 bases at J, with 17 bases in the middle. The CDR3 spans 15 residues. Germline CDR1 is SGHAT and CDR2 is FQDESV (reference sequence). CDR3 bases: TGTGCCAGCAGCGCTGCCCAGGGAGGCCTCTATGGCTACACCTTC. Translation gives CASSAAQGGLYGYTF. Looking up the rest from reference TRBV11-1 and TRBJ1-2 gives the full variable domain: EAEVAQSPRYKITEKSQAVAFWCDPISGHATLYWYRQILGQGPELLVQFQDESVVDDSQLPKDRFSAERLKGVDSTLKIQPAELGDSAMYLCASSAAQGGLYGYTFGSGTRLTVV.

The rearrangement uses TRBV10-1 and TRBJ2-2; D unresolved. Germline assignment: CDR1 WNHNN and CDR2 SYGVQD (reference sequence). The CDR3 runs to 13 residues. The germline V and J ends were trimmed by 6 bases and 0 bases, with 5 bases remaining between them. CDR3 sequence reads: CASRPTNTGELFF. The CDR3 DNA is TGCGCCAGCAGACCAACGAACACCGGGGAGCTGTTTTTT.

The V call is TRBV3-1 (or the pseudogene TRBV3-2), the J call TRBJ1-3; D is unclear. The CDR3 is 15 amino acids. Germline-derived CDR1 and CDR2 are LGHDT and YNNKEL (reference sequence). The V end lost 6 bases, the J end lost 0 bases, and 12 bases lay between the germline ends. The chain's CDR3 is CASSASLGSGNTIYF. The DNA for the CDR3 is TGTGCCAGCAGTGCCTCCTTAGGCTCTGGAAACACCATATATTTT.

The DNA for the CDR3 is TGTGCCATCAGTGATTATTATGAGCAGTTCTTC. Amino acid sequence: CAISDYYEQFF. This chain joins TRBV10-3 and TRBJ2-1; D is ambiguous. The CDR3 has 11 amino acids. Trimming removed 3 bases from V and 8 bases from J, with 5 bases in between. Germline CDR1 reads ENHRY; CDR2 reads SYGVKD.

The chain links TRBV6-1 to TRBJ2-5, with D possibly being TRBD2 (6 bases). Trimming took off 5 bases at V and 3 bases at J, with 13 bases between the two ends. Germline loops: CDR1 MNHNS, CDR2 SASEGT. The CDR3 loop spans 14 amino acids. The CDR3 DNA is TGTGCCAGCAGTTTGTACACGGGGGAAGAGACCCAGTACTTC. Protein product: CASSLYTGEETQYF.

This rearrangement joins TRBV6-5 to TRBJ1-1; 7 nucleotides agree with TRBD1. The CDR3 length is 14 residues. Trimming took 4 bases from V and 6 from J; bases not matched to a gene: 8. Germline values: CDR1 MNHEY, CDR2 SVGAGI. The CDR3 sequence is CASSSGQIYSEAFF. The CDR3 DNA reads TGTGCCAGCAGTTCGGGACAGATCTACTCTGAAGCTTTCTTT.

The chain links TRBV5-6 to TRBJ1-2; D is possibly TRBD1 (6 bases). CDR1 and CDR2 from the germline V gene are SGHDT and YYEEEE. Trimming took 7 bases from V and 4 from J, leaving 17 bases between them. The CDR3 contains 14 residues. DNA for the CDR3: TGTGCCAGCTACGGGCAGGGGAGGTTCTATGGCTACACCTTC. Its protein product is CASYGQGRFYGYTF.

This chain links TRBV5-1 with TRBJ1-1; TRBD1 might be the D (5 bases). The CDR3 totals 11 residues. V was pared by 6 bases and J by 5 bases, with 8 bases between. Germline loops: CDR1 SGHRS, CDR2 YFSETQ. The DNA for the CDR3 is TGCGCCAGCATCTGGGGGACTGAAGCTTTCTTT. Protein sequence: CASIWGTEAFF.

The chain has TRBV5-1 and TRBJ1-1; possible D gene TRBD1, 5 bases. The germline V gene encodes CDR1 SGHRS and CDR2 YFSETQ. The CDR3 has 13 amino acids. The V end was cut by 4 bases, the J end by 5 bases, with 12 bases between. The CDR3 DNA is TGCGCCAGCAGCCTAGAGGGGCGGACTGAAGCTTTCTTT. This encodes CASSLEGRTEAFF.